This T cell receptor beta chain was captured in a study of blood T cell repertoires in COVID-19 (dated by TCRdb to the early 2020s). Notes on the research overall: Samples from collaborators originated in the United States, Italy and Spain and spanned both the acute and convalescent phases of COVID-19. The material from the prospective study consisted of cDNA or gDNA derived from T cells, B-cell-depleted T cells, or PBMCs. Deeply sampled blood TCRbeta repertoires from subjects exposed to, actively infected with, or recovered from COVID-19 were included in the dataset. The repertoires were released in a freely available public database meant as a resource for research on the immune response to SARS-CoV-2. Samples were obtained from the ongoing ImmuneRACE study (first 160 participants) and from approximately 1,200 subjects provided by 6 global collaborators. Sample metadata almost always included a de-identified subject ID, COVID-19 status, age in years and sex. Where available, HLA class I and class II types were obtained from metadata supplied by the sample provider rather than from assay-based typing. On the study overall, not on this receptor specifically: The amount of clinical and demographic metadata varied by source and participant and was provided uncurated.

The CDR3 has 16 amino acids, counting the end cysteine and phenylalanine. CDR3 DNA is the only sequence kept; it has 48 bases, read in frame from the first base. Looking up the germline V gene yields CDR1 SNHLY and CDR2 FYNNEI. Relative to germline, V is missing 10 bases and J is missing 6 bases, with 13 bases of the junction outside any gene match. Regarding this clone: Its antigen is unknown. No per-base quality is available; no much larger clone lies one base away.

Each collaborating institution followed its own protocols to collect whole blood in K2EDTA tubes. For TCRbeta analysis, collaborator samples were shipped as frozen whole blood, as isolated PBMCs, or as DNA extracted from either sample type. The immunoSEQ Assay, a bias-controlled multiplex PCR, was used to amplify TCRbeta CDR3 regions from genomic DNA. Per the source publication's procedure: Nucleated cell counts per sample were estimated from amplification of reference gene primers within the assay. To quantify the absolute abundance of each unique TCRbeta CDR3 rearrangement, sequence reads were collapsed and filtered. For each sample, productive Simpson clonality was calculated by taking the square root of Simpson's diversity index across productive rearrangements. Sourced from immuneACCESS, this table was stored by TCRdb with only in-frame sequences that have V and J called. A share of the clones is absent; for the studies checked, an unresolved V gene accounts for under half, and the remainder has no known explanation. The V and J calls and clone size are taken from that table; D and trimming were inferred from the DNA. The sample includes about 74,000 clones, with 70% to 90% observed a single time. Roughly 1.9% of the sample is in the top ten clones.

Specimen: peripheral blood. The receptor chain draws on TRBV2 and TRBJ2-7, with TRBD2 matching 15 junction bases. The sequence came from a woman of 80 years or more with active or convalescent COVID-19. This receptor carries the CDR3 CATPSGLAGGPAEQYF. The nucleotide sequence is given as TGTGCCACTCCCTCCGGACTAGCGGGAGGGCCGGCCGAGCAGTACTTC.